This TCR beta chain was profiled in a study of cytomegalovirus exposure and HLA in healthy donors. Study conclusions and caveats: For most TCR beta V segments, an earlier analysis put the productive rate at about 90% or about 30% of the time. Across donors, sequencing depth was assumed by presence/absence analyses to be roughly uniform. The majority of TCR sequences were rare, yet some public TCRs appeared in many donors.

Comments on this clone: Its antigen is undetermined.

J lost 3 bases, V lost 4 bases, and 5 bases had no gene match. The CDR3 spans 15 residues. The germline V gene has CDR1 SGHDT and CDR2 YYEEEE. PCR involved 60 Vbeta and 13 Jbeta primers. Repertoires were generated with immunoSEQ multiplex PCR, while TCRdb's copy carries only in-frame clones and drops some. The top ten clones hold roughly 23% of a sample with about 110,000 clones, roughly 80% of them seen once. The source of this sequence is a man aged 25-45 years in good health and CMV-seropositive. Input material: PBMCs. The chain uses TRBV5-6 and TRBJ2-3, with 10 bases identical to TRBD1. For the CDR3, the DNA is TGTGCCAGCAGCCGACAGGGGGCCCCTACAGATACGCAGTATTTT. Amino acids: CASSRQGAPTDTQYF. The complete variable domain, with remaining parts taken from reference TRBV5-6 and TRBJ2-3, reads DAGVTQSPTHLIKTRGQQVTLRCSPKSGHDTVSWYQQALGQGPQFIFQYYEEEERQRGNFPDRFSGHQFPNYSSELNVNALLLGDSALYLCASSRQGAPTDTQYFGPGTRLTVL.